Sequencing of this TCR beta chain was carried out in a study of T-cell memory formation after mild COVID-19. TCRdb ran MiXCR on the 5' RACE reads and lists one entry per CDR3 protein. The data show 200,000 to 300,000 distinct CDR3 sequences, with roughly 17% seen just once and around 21% held by the top ten. V lost 7 bases to trimming and J lost 7 bases, with 14 bases between them. CDR1 and CDR2 (germline): MGHRA, YSYEKL. The CDR3 sequence is 13 residues long. The sample comprised PBMCs or a T cell subset sorted from them (not recorded which). This receptor was identified in a man younger than 30 who had mild COVID-19 (a few samples of this study predate the infection). Cell type and time point are not known. The chain joins TRBV4-1 to TRBJ2-1; D may be TRBD1 or TRBD2 (5 bases each). The CDR3 region is CASTPGPLNEQFF. CDR3 nucleotide sequence: TGCGCCAGCACCCCGGGACCTTTAAATGAGCAGTTCTTC.